The entry below describes one T cell receptor beta chain. Mismatch with germline at one junction end may stem from a read error. The V gene's germline CDR1 is MNHNS and CDR2 SASEGT. This CDR3 has 19 residues. This entry is derived from a study of T cell responses to AZD1222 COVID-19 vaccine. Sequencing used immunoSEQ multiplex PCR; TCRdb keeps in-frame clones, though not all of them. The data show more than 95,000 clones, about 88% seen once. Source: peripheral blood, taken on day 0 of AZD1222 vaccination. The sequence was collected from an adult in good health. V gene TRBV6-1 combines with J gene TRBJ2-7; D perhaps matches TRBD1 (7 bases). CDR3 in amino acids: CASREVIAGGTEKNYEQYF. In DNA form, the CDR3 reads TGTGCCAGCAGGGAAGTTATAGCCGGAGGGACAGAAAAGAACTACGAGCAGTACTTC.